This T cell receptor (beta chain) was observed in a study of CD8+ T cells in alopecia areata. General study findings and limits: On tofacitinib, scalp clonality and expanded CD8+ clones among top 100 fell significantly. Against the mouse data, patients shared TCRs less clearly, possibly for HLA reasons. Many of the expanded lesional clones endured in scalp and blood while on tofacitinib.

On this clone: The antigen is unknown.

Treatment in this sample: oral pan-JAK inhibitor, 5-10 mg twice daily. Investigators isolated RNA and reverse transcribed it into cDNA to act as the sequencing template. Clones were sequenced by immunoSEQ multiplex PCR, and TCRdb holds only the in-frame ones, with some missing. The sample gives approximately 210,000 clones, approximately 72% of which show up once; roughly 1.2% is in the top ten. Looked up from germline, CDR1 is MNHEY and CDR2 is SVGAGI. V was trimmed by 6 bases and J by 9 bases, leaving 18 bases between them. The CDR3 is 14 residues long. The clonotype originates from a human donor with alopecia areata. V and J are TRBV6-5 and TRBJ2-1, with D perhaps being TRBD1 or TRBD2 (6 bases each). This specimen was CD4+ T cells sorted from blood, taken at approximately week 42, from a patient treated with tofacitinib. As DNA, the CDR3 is TGTGCCAGCAGGGCAAGGGGGGTGCATGGTGAGCAGTTCTTC. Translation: CASRARGVHGEQFF.